Here is one T cell receptor (beta chain) with its context. Its target is unknown. Assay used: immunoSEQ multiplex PCR; TCRdb lists only in-frame clones, some missing. This table holds approximately 37,000 clones, over 60% found once. The sample belongs to a study of OX40 agonist ivuxolimab in advanced cancers. Study-level information: Cancers in dose escalation were hepatocellular, melanoma, renal cell and head and neck. Three patients had partial responses: one hepatocellular carcinoma, two cutaneous melanoma.

In germline, CDR1 is SGHKS, CDR2 YYEKEE (reference sequence). The CDR3 spans 12 residues. V lost 4 bases, J lost 5 bases, and 10 bases lay in between. Study conclusions and caveats: The CD4+ and CD8+ T cells in the blood had expanded clonally by week 6 at 0.1 to 3.0 mg/kg.

Any history of autoimmune disease or systemic immunosuppression disqualified patients. The clonotype was recovered from an adult with an advanced solid tumor such as melanoma, head and neck, liver or kidney cancer. The chain couples TRBV5-5 to TRBJ2-7, with TRBD1 as a possible D gene (6 bases). The input for sequencing was CD4+ or CD8+ T cells sorted from blood, taken in a trial of the OX40 agonist ivuxolimab. In nucleotides, the CDR3 is TGTGCCAGCAGCCTACAGGGAAACGAGCAGTACTTC. It specifies CASSLQGNEQYF.